A selection of T cell receptor beta chains follows, all from one sample in a study of human T cells and chemical hapten exposure. TCRdb processed the RACE reads anew with MiXCR; each CDR3 protein has one entry. The data hold 210,000 or so distinct CDR3 sequences, with around 25% observed a single time. The sample consisted of whole blood, taken in connection with sensitization to the hapten diphenylcyclopropenone (DPC). These receptors all stem from a woman aged 40 to 50 with alopecia areata. Some clones in this sample may be carry-over from other donors' samples. CDR3s include the opening cysteine and the closing phenylalanine or tryptophan. Fields, in order: J gene, V gene, clone size, D gene, CDR3 protein, CDR3 DNA. A D gene is named only where the DNA matches it firmly. Some rows have no size entry. The others give once, few or many, or a class for an expanded clone.

TRBJ2-3,TRBV5-4,.,TRBD1,CASRPTGASTDTQYF,TGTGCCAGCAGACCGACAGGGGCTTCGACAGATACGCAGTATTTT
TRBJ2-6,TRBV5-1,.,TRBD1,CASSLGAGGMSSGANVLTF,TGCGCCAGCAGCTTGGGGGCAGGGGGTATGAGCTCTGGGGCCAACGTCCTGACTTTC
TRBJ1-4,TRBV5-1,.,.,CASSLANGVTNEKLFF,TGCGCCAGCAGCTTGGCCAACGGGGTCACTAATGAAAAACTGTTTTTT
TRBJ1-4,TRBV12-3/TRBV12-4,.,.,CASSSLGVGEKLFF,TGTGCCAGCAGTTCGTTGGGGGTCGGAGAAAAACTGTTTTTT
TRBJ2-1,TRBV7-2,.,.,CASSPETWNEQFF,TGTGCCAGCAGCCCAGAGACTTGGAATGAGCAGTTCTTC
TRBJ1-4,TRBV20-1,.,.,CSASDRRGEKLFF,TGCAGTGCTAGCGACAGGAGAGGGGAAAAACTGTTTTTT
TRBJ2-7,TRBV12-3/TRBV12-4,.,TRBD2,CASSPTSGRRNYEQYF,TGTGCCAGCAGTCCGACTAGCGGGAGGAGGAACTACGAGCAGTACTTC
TRBJ2-5,TRBV2,.,.,CASSTVETQYF,TGTGCCAGCTCAACGGTCGAGACCCAGTACTTC
TRBJ2-3,TRBV5-4,.,.,CASSSSGALTDTQYF,TGTGCCAGCAGCTCCAGCGGAGCTCTCACAGATACGCAGTATTTT
TRBJ2-6,TRBV7-2,.,.,CASSLRYPGSSGANVLTF,TGTGCCAGCAGCTTAAGGTATCCAGGGAGCTCTGGGGCCAACGTCCTGACTTTC
TRBJ1-6,TRBV6-5,.,.,CASTRGQGDSYNSPLHF,TGTGCCAGCACAAGGGGTCAGGGTGACTCCTATAATTCACCCCTCCACTTT
TRBJ2-5,TRBV4-3,.,TRBD1,CASSRTGGKGETQYF,TGCGCCAGCAGCAGGACAGGGGGCAAGGGAGAGACCCAGTACTTC
TRBJ2-5,TRBV3-1,.,.,CASSKVQPSDSPPRETQYF,TGTGCCAGCAGCAAAGTCCAGCCTAGCGATTCCCCCCCCCGAGAGACCCAGTACTTC
TRBJ2-4,TRBV29-1,.,.,CSVGSLGAKNIQYF,TGCAGCGTTGGGAGCCTTGGAGCCAAAAACATTCAGTACTTC
TRBJ2-2,TRBV29-1,.,.,CSVLQGGGNTGELFF,TGCAGCGTCTTACAGGGCGGGGGAAACACCGGGGAGCTGTTTTTT
TRBJ1-6,TRBV4-1,.,TRBD1,CASSQLVTGQGNSPLHF,TGCGCCAGCAGCCAATTGGTAACGGGACAGGGGAATTCACCCCTCCACTTT
TRBJ2-3,TRBV27,.,.,CASSYQGPDTQYF,TGTGCCAGCAGTTACCAGGGTCCAGATACGCAGTATTTT
TRBJ2-2,TRBV12-3/TRBV12-4,.,.,CASSFGRNTGELFF,TGTGCCAGCAGTTTTGGGCGGAACACCGGGGAGCTGTTTTTT
TRBJ1-6,TRBV6-2/TRBV6-3,.,.,CASRLLGGGNSPLHF,TGTGCCAGCAGACTTCTCGGTGGGGGGAATTCACCCCTCCACTTT
TRBJ1-1,TRBV7-2,many,.,CASSLQGRTEAFF,TGTGCCAGCAGCTTACAGGGGCGCACTGAAGCTTTCTTT
TRBJ2-7,TRBV28,.,TRBD1,CASSPTGGRPYEQYF,TGTGCCAGCAGTCCAACAGGGGGTAGGCCCTACGAGCAGTACTTC
TRBJ2-1,TRBV7-9,few,TRBD2,CASSLYGRGQASLGTSGTNEQFF,TGTGCCAGCAGCTTATATGGTCGGGGACAGGCCTCACTCGGGACTAGCGGGACCAATGAGCAGTTCTTC
TRBJ2-5,TRBV20-1,few,.,CSASSSGLQETQYF,TGCAGTGCTAGCTCAAGCGGCCTGCAAGAGACCCAGTACTTC
TRBJ2-1,TRBV4-2,many,.,CASRSTNEQFF,TGTGCCAGCCGGAGCACCAATGAGCAGTTCTTC
TRBJ2-1,TRBV28,.,.,CASKASWNEQFF,TGTGCCAGCAAAGCCTCGTGGAATGAGCAGTTCTTC
TRBJ1-2,TRBV4-2,.,.,CASSRGQREGGYTF,TGTGCCAGCAGCCGGGGACAACGTGAAGGTGGCTACACCTTC
TRBJ2-3,TRBV29-1,.,TRBD2,CSVQRGPTDTQYF,TGCAGCGTCCAGCGGGGCCCCACAGATACGCAGTATTTT
TRBJ2-7,TRBV9,few,TRBD2,CASSVESGRGEQYF,TGTGCCAGCAGCGTAGAGAGCGGGAGGGGCGAGCAGTACTTC
TRBJ2-7,TRBV11-1,few,.,CASSFLGPPHEQYF,TGTGCCAGCAGCTTCCTAGGCCCTCCCCACGAGCAGTACTTC
TRBJ2-3,TRBV12-3/TRBV12-4,few,.,CASSRLEADTQYF,TGTGCCAGCAGCCGACTAGAGGCAGATACGCAGTATTTT
TRBJ2-2,TRBV6-2/TRBV6-3,few,TRBD2,CASRLLADNTGELFF,TGTGCCAGCAGGCTTCTAGCGGACAACACCGGGGAGCTGTTTTTT
TRBJ2-1,TRBV7-9,few,TRBD2,CASTGLAGNNEQFF,TGTGCCAGCACCGGACTAGCGGGAAACAATGAGCAGTTCTTC
TRBJ2-1,TRBV28,once,.,CASSLFGSSYNEQFF,TGTGCCAGCAGTTTATTTGGAAGCTCCTACAATGAGCAGTTCTTC
TRBJ1-2,TRBV7-9,many,.,CASSPRLDGYTF,TGTGCCAGCAGCCCCCGGTTAGACGGCTACACCTTC
TRBJ2-1,TRBV6-1,few,.,CASSLFYNEQFF,TGTGCCAGCAGTTTGTTTTACAATGAGCAGTTCTTC
TRBJ2-5,TRBV7-9,many,.,CASSLERDSEMYF,TGTGCCAGCAGCTTAGAACGGGACTCGGAAATGTACTTC
TRBJ2-5,TRBV10-3,.,TRBD1,CAIRGQGSTETQYF,TGTGCCATCAGGGGACAGGGAAGTACGGAGACCCAGTACTTC
TRBJ2-7,TRBV5-1,few,.,CASSLLGELPTYEQYF,TGCGCCAGCAGCTTGTTGGGAGAGCTACCTACCTACGAGCAGTACTTC
TRBJ2-7,TRBV28,few,.,CASQPGIRGEQYF,TGTGCCAGCCAGCCTGGGATTAGGGGCGAGCAGTACTTC
TRBJ2-1,TRBV28,few,.,CASSSLGATNEQFF,TGTGCCAGCAGTTCCCTCGGAGCGACCAATGAGCAGTTCTTC
TRBJ2-3,TRBV2,.,.,CASRAGTTVASTDTQYF,TGTGCCAGCAGAGCTGGGACAACCGTTGCTAGCACAGATACGCAGTATTTT
TRBJ1-1,TRBV7-8,few,TRBD1,CASSWTGEAFF,TGTGCCAGCAGCTGGACAGGGGAAGCTTTCTTT